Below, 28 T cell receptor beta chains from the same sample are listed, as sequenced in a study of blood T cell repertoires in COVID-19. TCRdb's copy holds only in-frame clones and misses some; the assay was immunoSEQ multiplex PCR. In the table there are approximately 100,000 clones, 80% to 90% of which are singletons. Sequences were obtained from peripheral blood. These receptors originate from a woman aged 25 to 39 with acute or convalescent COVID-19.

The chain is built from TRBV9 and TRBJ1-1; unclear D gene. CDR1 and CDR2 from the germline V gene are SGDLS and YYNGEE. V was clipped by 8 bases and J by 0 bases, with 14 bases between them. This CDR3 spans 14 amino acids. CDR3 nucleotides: TGTGCCAGTTCGCCTGGTGGCATGAACACTGAAGCTTTCTTT. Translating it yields CASSPGGMNTEAFF.

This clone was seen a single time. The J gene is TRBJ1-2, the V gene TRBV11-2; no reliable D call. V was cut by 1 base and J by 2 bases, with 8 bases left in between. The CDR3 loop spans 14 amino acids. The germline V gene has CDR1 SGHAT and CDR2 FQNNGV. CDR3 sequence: CASSLGAGNYGYTF. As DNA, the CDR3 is TGTGCCAGCAGCTTAGGGGCAGGAAACTATGGCTACACCTTC.

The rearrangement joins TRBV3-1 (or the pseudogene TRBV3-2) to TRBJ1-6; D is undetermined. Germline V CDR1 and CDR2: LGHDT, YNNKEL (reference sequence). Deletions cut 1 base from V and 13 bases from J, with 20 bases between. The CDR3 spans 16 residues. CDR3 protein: CASSQGKIGGPRPLHF. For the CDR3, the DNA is TGTGCCAGCAGCCAAGGAAAAATTGGAGGGCCACGGCCCCTCCACTTT.

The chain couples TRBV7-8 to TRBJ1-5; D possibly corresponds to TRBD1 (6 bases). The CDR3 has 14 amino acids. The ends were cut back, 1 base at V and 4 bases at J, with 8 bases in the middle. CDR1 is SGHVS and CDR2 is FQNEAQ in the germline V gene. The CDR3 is CASSLGGQNQPQHF. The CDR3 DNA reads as TGTGCCAGCAGCTTAGGAGGACAGAATCAGCCCCAGCATTTT.

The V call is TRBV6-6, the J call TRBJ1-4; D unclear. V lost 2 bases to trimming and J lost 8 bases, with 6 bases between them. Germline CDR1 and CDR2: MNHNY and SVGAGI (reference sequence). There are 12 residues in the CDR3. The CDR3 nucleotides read TGTGCCAGCAGTTACCGTCAGGAAAAACTGTTTTTT. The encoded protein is CASSYRQEKLFF.

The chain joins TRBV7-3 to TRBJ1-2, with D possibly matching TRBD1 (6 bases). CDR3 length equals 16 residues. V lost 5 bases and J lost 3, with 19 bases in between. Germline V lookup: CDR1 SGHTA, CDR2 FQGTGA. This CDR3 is CASSLGAGAGDYGYTF. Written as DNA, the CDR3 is TGTGCCAGCAGCCTAGGAGCGGGGGCCGGCGACTATGGCTACACCTTC. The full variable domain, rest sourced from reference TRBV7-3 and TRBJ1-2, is GAGVSQTPSNKVTEKGKYVELRCDPISGHTALYWYRQSLGQGPEFLIYFQGTGAADDSGLPNDRFFAVRPEGSVSTLKIQRTERGDSAVYLCASSLGAGAGDYGYTFGSGTRLTVV.

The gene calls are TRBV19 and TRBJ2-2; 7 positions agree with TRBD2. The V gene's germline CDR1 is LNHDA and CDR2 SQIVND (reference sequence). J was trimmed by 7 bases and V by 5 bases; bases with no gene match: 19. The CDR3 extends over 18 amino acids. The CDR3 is CASSPVAPLTSPSGELFF. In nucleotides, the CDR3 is TGTGCCAGTAGTCCTGTTGCCCCACTGACTAGCCCCAGCGGGGAGCTGTTTTTT.

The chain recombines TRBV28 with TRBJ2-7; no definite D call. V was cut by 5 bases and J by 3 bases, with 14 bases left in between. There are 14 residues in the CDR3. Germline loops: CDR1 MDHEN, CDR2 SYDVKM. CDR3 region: CASSRRLANYEQYF. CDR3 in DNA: TGTGCCAGCAGTCGGCGGTTGGCCAACTACGAGCAGTACTTC. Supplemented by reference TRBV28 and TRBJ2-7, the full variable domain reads DVKVTQSSRYLVKRTGEKVFLECVQDMDHENMFWYRQDPGLGLRLIYFSYDVKMKEKGDIPEGYSVSREKKERFSLILESASTNQTSMYLCASSRRLANYEQYFGPGTRLTVT.

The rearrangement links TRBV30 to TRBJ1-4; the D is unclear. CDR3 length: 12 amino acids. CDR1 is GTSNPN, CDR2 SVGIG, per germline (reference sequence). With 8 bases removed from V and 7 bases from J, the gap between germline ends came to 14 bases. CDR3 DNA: TGTGCCCTCAAATACCCAGGTGAAAAACTGTTTTTT. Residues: CALKYPGEKLFF.

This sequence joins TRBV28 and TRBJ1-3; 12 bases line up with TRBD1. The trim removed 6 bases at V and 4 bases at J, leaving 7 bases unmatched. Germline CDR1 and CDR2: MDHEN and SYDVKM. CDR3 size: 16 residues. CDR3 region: CASRSGTGGMGNTIYF. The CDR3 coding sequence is TGTGCCAGCAGGTCGGGGACAGGGGGCATGGGAAACACCATATATTTT.

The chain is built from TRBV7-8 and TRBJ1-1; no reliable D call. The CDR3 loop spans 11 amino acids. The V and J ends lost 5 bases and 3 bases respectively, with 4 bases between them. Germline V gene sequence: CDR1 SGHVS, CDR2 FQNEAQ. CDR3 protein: CASSDYTEAFF. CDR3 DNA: TGTGCCAGCAGCGACTACACTGAAGCTTTCTTT.

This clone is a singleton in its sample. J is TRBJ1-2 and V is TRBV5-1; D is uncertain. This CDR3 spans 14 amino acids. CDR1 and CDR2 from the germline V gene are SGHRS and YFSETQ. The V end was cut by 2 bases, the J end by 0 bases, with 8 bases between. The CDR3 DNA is TGCGCCAGCAGCTTCGGGATAGCTAACTATGGCTACACCTTC. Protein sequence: CASSFGIANYGYTF.

The CDR3 protein is CASRRRTGDSNQPQHF. The DNA for the CDR3 is TGTGCCAGTAGAAGGAGGACAGGGGATAGCAATCAGCCCCAGCATTTT. The rearrangement joins TRBV19 to TRBJ1-5; TRBD1 aligns across 9 bases. From germline, CDR1 is LNHDA and CDR2 SQIVND (reference sequence). The CDR3 spans 16 residues. J gave up 0 bases and V 6 bases, and 6 bases lay outside the gene matches.

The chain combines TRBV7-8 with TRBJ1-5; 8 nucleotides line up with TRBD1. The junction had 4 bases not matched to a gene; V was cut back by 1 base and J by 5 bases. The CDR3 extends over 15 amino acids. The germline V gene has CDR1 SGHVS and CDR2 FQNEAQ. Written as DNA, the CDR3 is TGTGCCAGCAGCTTAGTAACAGGGGGACATCAGCCCCAGCATTTT. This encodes CASSLVTGGHQPQHF.

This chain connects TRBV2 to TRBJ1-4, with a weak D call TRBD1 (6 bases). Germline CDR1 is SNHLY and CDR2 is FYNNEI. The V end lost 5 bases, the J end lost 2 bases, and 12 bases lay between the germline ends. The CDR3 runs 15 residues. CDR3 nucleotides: TGTGCCAGCAGTCTGAACAGGGTCACTAATGAAAAACTGTTTTTT. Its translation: CASSLNRVTNEKLFF.

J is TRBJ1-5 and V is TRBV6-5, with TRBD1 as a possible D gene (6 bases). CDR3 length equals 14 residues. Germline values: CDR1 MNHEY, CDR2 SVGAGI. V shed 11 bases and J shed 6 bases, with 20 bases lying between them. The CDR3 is CACKERGAGQPQHF. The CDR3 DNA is TGTGCCTGCAAAGAGCGGGGGGCGGGTCAGCCCCAGCATTTT.

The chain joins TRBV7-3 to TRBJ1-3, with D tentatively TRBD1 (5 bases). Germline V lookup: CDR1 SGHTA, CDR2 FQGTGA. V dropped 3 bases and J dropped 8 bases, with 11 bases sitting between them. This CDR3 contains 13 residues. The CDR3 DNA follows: TGTGCCAGCAGCTTGGCAGGAGGGGACACCATATATTTT. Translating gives CASSLAGGDTIYF.

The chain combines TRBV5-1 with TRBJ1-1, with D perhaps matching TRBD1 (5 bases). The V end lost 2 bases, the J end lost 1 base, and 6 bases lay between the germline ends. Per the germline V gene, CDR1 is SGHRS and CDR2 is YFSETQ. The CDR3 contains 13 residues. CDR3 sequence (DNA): TGCGCCAGCAGCTTACAGGCGAACACTGAAGCTTTCTTT. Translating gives CASSLQANTEAFF.

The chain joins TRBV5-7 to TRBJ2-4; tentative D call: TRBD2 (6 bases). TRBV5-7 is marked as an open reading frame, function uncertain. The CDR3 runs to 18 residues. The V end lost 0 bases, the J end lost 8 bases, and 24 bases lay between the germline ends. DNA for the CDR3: TGTGCCAGCAGCTTGGAGCGAGATGGGGTGGGACTTTGGTACATTCAGTACTTC. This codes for CASSLERDGVGLWYIQYF.

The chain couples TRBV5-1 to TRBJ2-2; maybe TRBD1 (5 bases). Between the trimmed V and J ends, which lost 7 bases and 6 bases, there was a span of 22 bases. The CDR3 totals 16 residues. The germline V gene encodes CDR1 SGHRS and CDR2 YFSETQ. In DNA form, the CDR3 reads TGCGCCAGCGGACGGCCAGGGCAAAGTTCGGCCGGGGAGCTGTTTTTT. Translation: CASGRPGQSSAGELFF.

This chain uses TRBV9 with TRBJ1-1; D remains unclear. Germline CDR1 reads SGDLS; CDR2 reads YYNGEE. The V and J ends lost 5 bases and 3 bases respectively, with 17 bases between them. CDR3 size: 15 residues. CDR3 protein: CASSLSSAWDTEAFF. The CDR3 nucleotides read TGTGCCAGCAGTCTCTCAAGCGCCTGGGACACTGAAGCTTTCTTT.

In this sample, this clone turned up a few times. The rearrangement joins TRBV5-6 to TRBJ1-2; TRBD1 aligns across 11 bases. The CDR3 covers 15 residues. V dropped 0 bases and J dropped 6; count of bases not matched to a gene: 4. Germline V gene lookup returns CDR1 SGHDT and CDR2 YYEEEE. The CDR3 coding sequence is TGTGCCAGCAGCTTGGTAGGGACAGGGGGTAATGGCTACACCTTC. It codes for CASSLVGTGGNGYTF.

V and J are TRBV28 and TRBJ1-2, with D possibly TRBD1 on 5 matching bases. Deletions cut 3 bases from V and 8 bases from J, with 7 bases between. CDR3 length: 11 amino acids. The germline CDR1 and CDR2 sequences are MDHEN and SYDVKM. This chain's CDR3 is CASSFGGGYTF. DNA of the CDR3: TGTGCCAGCAGTTTCGGGGGAGGCTACACCTTC.

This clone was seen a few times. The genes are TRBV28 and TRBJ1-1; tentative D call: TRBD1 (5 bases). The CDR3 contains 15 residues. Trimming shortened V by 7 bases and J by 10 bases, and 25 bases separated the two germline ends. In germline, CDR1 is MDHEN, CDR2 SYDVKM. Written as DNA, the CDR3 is TGTGCCAGCAACCTCCCGGACGGGGGAAGGGGAAGAGCTTTCTTT. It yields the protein CASNLPDGGRGRAFF.

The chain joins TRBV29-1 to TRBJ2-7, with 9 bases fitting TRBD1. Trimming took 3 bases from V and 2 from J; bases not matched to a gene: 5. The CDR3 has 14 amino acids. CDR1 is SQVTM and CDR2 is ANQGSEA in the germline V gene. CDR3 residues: CSVEGTGIPYEQYF. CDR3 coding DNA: TGCAGCGTTGAGGGGACAGGGATCCCCTACGAGCAGTACTTC.

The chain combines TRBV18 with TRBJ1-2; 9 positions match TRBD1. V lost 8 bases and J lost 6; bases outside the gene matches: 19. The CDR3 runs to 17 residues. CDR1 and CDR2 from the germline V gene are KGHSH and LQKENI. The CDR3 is CASTFRDRAEGVDGYTF. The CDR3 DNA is TGTGCCAGCACTTTCCGGGACAGGGCCGAGGGAGTCGATGGCTACACCTTC.

In DNA form, the CDR3 reads TGTGCCAGCAGTGAAGGGGACAGCCGAATTCAGCCCCAGCATTTT. This encodes CASSEGDSRIQPQHF. The rearrangement joins TRBV6-1 to TRBJ1-5; 7 nucleotides match TRBD1. The CDR3 is 15 amino acids. V shed 1 base, J shed 6 bases, and the junction held 6 bases outside the gene matches. Germline-derived CDR1 and CDR2 are MNHNS and SASEGT.

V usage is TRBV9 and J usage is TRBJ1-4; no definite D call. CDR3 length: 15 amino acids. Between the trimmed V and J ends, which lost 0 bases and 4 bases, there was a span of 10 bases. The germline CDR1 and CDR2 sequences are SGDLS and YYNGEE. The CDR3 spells CASSVGGGINEKLFF. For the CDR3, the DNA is TGTGCCAGCAGCGTAGGGGGAGGAATTAATGAAAAACTGTTTTTT.